This TCR beta chain was retrieved from a study of blood T cell repertoires in COVID-19. Study overall: Both acute and convalescent COVID-19 samples were obtained from the United States, Italy and Spain. Sources were T cells, B-cell-depleted T cells, or PBMCs; the material itself was cDNA or gDNA.

Trimming stripped 5 bases from V and 6 bases from J, with 13 bases between. There are 13 residues in the CDR3. Germline lookup yields CDR1 SEHNR and CDR2 FQNEAQ (reference sequence). Using immunoSEQ multiplex PCR, the repertoire was profiled, and TCRdb retains in-frame clones only, with some absent. The data contain over 30,000 clones, around four fifths of them singletons. This clone has only a few counts. The source is an elderly man with active or convalescent COVID-19. Material for sequencing was peripheral blood. The chain joins TRBV7-9 to TRBJ1-2, with a weak D call TRBD1 (5 bases). The CDR3 coding sequence is TGTGCCAGCAGCCCCCGGGGGGTTCATGGCTACACCTTC. Residues: CASSPRGVHGYTF.